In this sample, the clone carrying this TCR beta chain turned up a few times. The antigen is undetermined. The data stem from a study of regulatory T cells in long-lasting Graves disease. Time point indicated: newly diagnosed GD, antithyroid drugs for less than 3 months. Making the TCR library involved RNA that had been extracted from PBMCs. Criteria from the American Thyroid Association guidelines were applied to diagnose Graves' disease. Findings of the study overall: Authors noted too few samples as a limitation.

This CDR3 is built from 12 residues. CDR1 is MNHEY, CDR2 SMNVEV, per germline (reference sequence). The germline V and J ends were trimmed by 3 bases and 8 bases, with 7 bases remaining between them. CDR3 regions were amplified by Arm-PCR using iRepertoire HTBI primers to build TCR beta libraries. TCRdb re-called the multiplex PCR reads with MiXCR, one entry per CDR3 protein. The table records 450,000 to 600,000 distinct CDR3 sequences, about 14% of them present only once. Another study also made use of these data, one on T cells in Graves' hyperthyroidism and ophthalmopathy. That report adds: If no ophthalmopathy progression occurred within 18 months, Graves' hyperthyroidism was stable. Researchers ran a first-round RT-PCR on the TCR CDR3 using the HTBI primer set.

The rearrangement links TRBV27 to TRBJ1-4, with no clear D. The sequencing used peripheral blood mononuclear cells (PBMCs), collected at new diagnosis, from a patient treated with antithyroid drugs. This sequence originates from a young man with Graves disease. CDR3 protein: CASSFGGEKLFF. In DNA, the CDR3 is TGTGCCAGCAGTTTTGGTGGGGAAAAACTGTTTTTT.